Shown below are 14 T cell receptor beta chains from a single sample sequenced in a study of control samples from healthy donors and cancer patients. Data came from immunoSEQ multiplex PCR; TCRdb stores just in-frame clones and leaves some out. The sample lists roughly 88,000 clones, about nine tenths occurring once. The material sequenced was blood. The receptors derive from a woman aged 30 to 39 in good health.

CDR3 nucleotide sequence: TGCGCCAGCAGCCAAGCCGGGACAGGGAACGAAAAACTGTTTTTT. It translates to CASSQAGTGNEKLFF. The V gene is TRBV4-1, the J gene TRBJ1-4; 9 bases fit TRBD1. V lost 1 base, J lost 8 bases, and 5 bases stayed unmatched. CDR1 and CDR2 (germline): MGHRA, YSYEKL. This CDR3 contains 15 residues.

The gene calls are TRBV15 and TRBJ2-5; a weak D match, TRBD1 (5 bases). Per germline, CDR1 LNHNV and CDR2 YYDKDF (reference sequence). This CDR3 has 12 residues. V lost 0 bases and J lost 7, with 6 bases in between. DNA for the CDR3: TGTGCCACCAGCAGAGATAGGGGGACCCAGTACTTC. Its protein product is CATSRDRGTQYF. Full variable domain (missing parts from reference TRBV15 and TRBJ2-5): DAMVIQNPRYQVTQFGKPVTLSCSQTLNHNVMYWYQQKSSQAPKLLFHYYDKDFNNEADTPDNFQSRRPNTSFCFLDIRSPGLGDTAMYLCATSRDRGTQYFGPGTRLLVL.

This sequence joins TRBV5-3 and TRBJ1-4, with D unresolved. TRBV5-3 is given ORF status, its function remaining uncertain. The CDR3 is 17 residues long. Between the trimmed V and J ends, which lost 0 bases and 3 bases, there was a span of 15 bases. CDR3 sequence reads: CARSLVAGPGANEKLFF. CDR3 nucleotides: TGTGCCAGAAGCTTGGTAGCAGGCCCCGGGGCTAATGAAAAACTGTTTTTT.

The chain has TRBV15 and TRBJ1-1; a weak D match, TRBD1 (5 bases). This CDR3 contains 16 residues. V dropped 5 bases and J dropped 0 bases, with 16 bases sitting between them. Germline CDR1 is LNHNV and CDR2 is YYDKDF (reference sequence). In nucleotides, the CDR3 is TGTGCCACCAGCTCCCCGGAGGGGCTGTTGAACACTGAAGCTTTCTTT. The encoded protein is CATSSPEGLLNTEAFF. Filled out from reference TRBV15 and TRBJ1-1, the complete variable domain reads DAMVIQNPRYQVTQFGKPVTLSCSQTLNHNVMYWYQQKSSQAPKLLFHYYDKDFNNEADTPDNFQSRRPNTSFCFLDIRSPGLGDTAMYLCATSSPEGLLNTEAFFGQGTRLTVV.

In nucleotides, the CDR3 is TGTGCCAGCTCACCTTTGCCCGGGCCCACCAATCAGCCCCAGCATTTT. Translating it yields CASSPLPGPTNQPQHF. The chain has TRBV18 and TRBJ1-5; no firm D call. Looked up from germline, CDR1 is KGHSH and CDR2 is LQKENI. Trimming cost V 3 bases and J 3 bases, with 15 bases left between them. This CDR3 comprises 16 residues.

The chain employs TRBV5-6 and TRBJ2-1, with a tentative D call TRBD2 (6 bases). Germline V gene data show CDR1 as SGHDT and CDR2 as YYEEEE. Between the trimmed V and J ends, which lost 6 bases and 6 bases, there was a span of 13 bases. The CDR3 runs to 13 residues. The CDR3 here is CASISGDANEQFF. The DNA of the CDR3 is TGTGCCAGCATTTCGGGGGACGCCAATGAGCAGTTCTTC.

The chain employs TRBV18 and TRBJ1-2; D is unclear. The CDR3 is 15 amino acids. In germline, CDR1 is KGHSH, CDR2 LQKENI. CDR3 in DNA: TGTGCTCCTCCCGAGGGATCCGTTCCTTACTATGGCTACACCTTC. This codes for CAPPEGSVPYYGYTF.

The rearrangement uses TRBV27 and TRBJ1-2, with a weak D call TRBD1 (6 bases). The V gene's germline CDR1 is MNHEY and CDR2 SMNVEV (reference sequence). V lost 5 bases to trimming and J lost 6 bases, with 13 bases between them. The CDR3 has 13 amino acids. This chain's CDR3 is CASSLQGIDGYTF. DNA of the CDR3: TGTGCCAGCAGTCTACAGGGAATCGATGGCTACACCTTC.

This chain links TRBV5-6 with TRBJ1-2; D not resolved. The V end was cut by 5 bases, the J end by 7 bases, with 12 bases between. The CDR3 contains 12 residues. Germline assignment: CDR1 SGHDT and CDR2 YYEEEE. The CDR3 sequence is CASSLAAGGYTF. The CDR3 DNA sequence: TGTGCCAGCAGTCTCGCGGCAGGTGGCTACACCTTC.

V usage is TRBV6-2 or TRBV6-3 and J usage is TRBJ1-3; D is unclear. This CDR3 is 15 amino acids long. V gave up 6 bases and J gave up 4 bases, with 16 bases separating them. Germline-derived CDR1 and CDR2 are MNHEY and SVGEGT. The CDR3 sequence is CASSQSVSAGNTIYF. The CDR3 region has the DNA TGTGCCAGCAGCCAGTCGGTTTCAGCGGGAAACACCATATATTTT.

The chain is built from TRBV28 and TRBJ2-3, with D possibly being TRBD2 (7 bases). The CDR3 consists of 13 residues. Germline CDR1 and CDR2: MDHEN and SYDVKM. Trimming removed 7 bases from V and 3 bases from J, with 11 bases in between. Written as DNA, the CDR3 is TGTGCCAGCATGAGGGGGGGAACAGATACGCAGTATTTT. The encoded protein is CASMRGGTDTQYF.

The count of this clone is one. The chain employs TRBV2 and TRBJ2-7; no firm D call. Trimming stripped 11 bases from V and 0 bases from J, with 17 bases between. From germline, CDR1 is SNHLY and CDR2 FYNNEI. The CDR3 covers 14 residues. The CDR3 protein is CALRGVWSSYEQYF. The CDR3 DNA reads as TGTGCCCTTCGAGGTGTCTGGAGCTCCTACGAGCAGTACTTC.

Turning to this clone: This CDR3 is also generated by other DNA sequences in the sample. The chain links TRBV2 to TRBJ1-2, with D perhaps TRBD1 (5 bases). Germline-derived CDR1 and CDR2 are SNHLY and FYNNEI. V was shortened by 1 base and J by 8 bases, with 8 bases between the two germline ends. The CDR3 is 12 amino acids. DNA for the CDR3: TGTGCCAGCAGTGAAGGGGGCGGGGGCTACACCTTC. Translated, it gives CASSEGGGGYTF.

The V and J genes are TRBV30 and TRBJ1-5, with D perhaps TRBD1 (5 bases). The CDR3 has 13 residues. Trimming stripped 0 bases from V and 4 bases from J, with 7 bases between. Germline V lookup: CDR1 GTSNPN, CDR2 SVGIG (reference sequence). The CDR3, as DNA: TGTGCCTGGAGTGTGGGGGATAATCAGCCCCAGCATTTT. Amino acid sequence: CAWSVGDNQPQHF.